The 17 T cell receptor beta chains below were found in one sample sequenced in a study of cytomegalovirus exposure and HLA in healthy donors. The primer mix had 60 Vbeta and 13 Jbeta primers. Some clones are missing from TCRdb's copy, which holds only in-frame ones; the method was immunoSEQ multiplex PCR. The sample records fewer than 200,000 clones, around 68% being singletons. Sequenced sample: PBMCs. These TCRs come from a man aged 50-59 years in good health and CMV-seronegative.

The rearrangement uses TRBV5-1 and TRBJ2-4, with D uncertain. From germline, CDR1 is SGHRS and CDR2 YFSETQ. The CDR3 sequence is 16 residues long. V lost 0 bases and J lost 0, with 10 bases in between. The CDR3 bases are TGCGCCAGCAGCTTGGACGGTCTTAGAGCCAAAAACATTCAGTACTTC. Translating gives CASSLDGLRAKNIQYF. Drawing the rest from reference TRBV5-1 and TRBJ2-4, the complete variable domain is KAGVTQTPRYLIKTRGQQVTLSCSPISGHRSVSWYQQTPGQGLQFLFEYFSETQRNKGNFPGRFSGRQFSNSRSEMNVSTLELGDSALYLCASSLDGLRAKNIQYFGAGTRLSVL.

This clone was detected only a few times. The V and J genes are TRBV15 and TRBJ1-1; possibly TRBD1 for D (5 bases). Trimming stripped 6 bases from V and 0 bases from J, with 14 bases between. This CDR3 spans 15 amino acids. The germline V gene encodes CDR1 LNHNV and CDR2 YYDKDF (reference sequence). The CDR3 loop is CATRGTWGMNTEAFF. CDR3 bases: TGTGCCACCAGGGGAACCTGGGGCATGAACACTGAAGCTTTCTTT.

V gene TRBV5-1 combines with J gene TRBJ2-1; 7 bases agree with TRBD1. Germline loops: CDR1 SGHRS, CDR2 YFSETQ. CDR3 length: 15 residues. V was clipped by 0 bases and J by 5 bases; unmatched bases: 5. This CDR3 is CASSLEGASHNEQFF. The CDR3 nucleotides are TGCGCCAGCAGCTTGGAGGGGGCTAGCCACAATGAGCAGTTCTTC.

The rearrangement links TRBV19 to TRBJ1-5; TRBD1 is a possible D gene (5 bases). Trimming shortened V by 1 base and J by 4 bases, and 14 bases separated the two germline ends. Germline CDR1 is LNHDA and CDR2 is SQIVND (reference sequence). The CDR3 sequence is 16 residues long. CDR3 loop: CASSIVGGVGNQPQHF. For the CDR3, the DNA is TGTGCCAGTAGTATAGTGGGAGGGGTGGGGAATCAGCCCCAGCATTTT.

CDR3 region: CASSLQGTGNSPLHF. In DNA form, the CDR3 reads TGTGCCAGCAGCTTACAGGGGACGGGTAATTCACCCCTCCACTTT. V usage is TRBV7-9 and J usage is TRBJ1-6; weak D call: TRBD1 (6 bases). Trimming stripped 2 bases from V and 6 bases from J, with 11 bases between. Germline values: CDR1 SEHNR, CDR2 FQNEAQ (reference sequence). The CDR3 is 15 residues long.

The chain uses TRBV15 and TRBJ2-7; 7 nucleotides align to TRBD1. There are 15 residues in the CDR3. CDR1 and CDR2 from the germline V gene are LNHNV and YYDKDF (reference sequence). V lost 5 bases and J lost 1; bases outside the gene matches: 8. Here the CDR3 DNA reads TGTGCCACCAGCCGCGCCGGGACAGAGTCCTACGAGCAGTACTTC. Residues: CATSRAGTESYEQYF.

This clone has a single count. The gene calls are TRBV4-1 and TRBJ1-1, with 7 bases identical to TRBD1. The CDR3 is 14 residues long. Germline V gene lookup returns CDR1 MGHRA and CDR2 YSYEKL. Unmatched junction bases numbered 8, after V lost 5 bases and J lost 5 bases. The CDR3: CASSTGVGGTEAFF. CDR3 nucleotides: TGCGCCAGCAGCACAGGGGTTGGGGGGACTGAAGCTTTCTTT.

This clone showed up just once. The chain recombines TRBV9 with TRBJ1-4, with a weak D call TRBD1 (6 bases). Germline loops: CDR1 SGDLS, CDR2 YYNGEE. The CDR3 sequence is 14 residues long. V was trimmed by 4 bases and J by 2 bases, leaving 9 bases between them. DNA of the CDR3: TGTGCCAGCAGCCAAAGGGGGACTAATGAAAAACTGTTTTTT. Protein product: CASSQRGTNEKLFF.

The genes are TRBV6-1 and TRBJ1-5; 9 positions agree with TRBD1. V dropped 4 bases and J dropped 2; count of bases not matched to a gene: 9. The germline gives CDR1 MNHNS, CDR2 SASEGT. CDR3 length equals 17 residues. This CDR3 is CASSGTQGAYRNQPQHF. For the CDR3, the DNA is TGTGCCAGCAGTGGAACACAGGGGGCGTATCGCAATCAGCCCCAGCATTTT.

This chain links TRBV18 with TRBJ1-1; perhaps TRBD1 as D (5 bases). The CDR3 loop spans 14 amino acids. Germline V gene sequence: CDR1 KGHSH, CDR2 LQKENI. V was pared by 1 base and J by 3 bases, with 9 bases between. The CDR3 loop is CASSPQQVDTEAFF. The CDR3, as DNA: TGTGCCAGCTCACCACAACAGGTCGACACTGAAGCTTTCTTT.

The V call is TRBV19, the J call TRBJ1-4; TRBD1 might be the D (6 bases). Looked up from germline, CDR1 is LNHDA and CDR2 is SQIVND (reference sequence). The CDR3 spans 13 residues. The V end lost 9 bases, the J end lost 7 bases, and 15 bases lay between the germline ends. CDR3 sequence reads: CASLQGGVEKLFF. CDR3 DNA: TGTGCCAGCCTACAGGGTGGGGTTGAAAAACTGTTTTTT.

V gene TRBV7-8 combines with J gene TRBJ1-5, with 8 bases that match TRBD1. From germline, CDR1 is SGHVS and CDR2 FQNEAQ. This CDR3 is built from 13 residues. V was clipped by 5 bases and J by 6 bases; unmatched bases: 3. The CDR3 sequence: CASSHDRGQPQHF. CDR3 in DNA: TGTGCCAGCAGCCACGACAGGGGTCAGCCCCAGCATTTT.

The chain recombines TRBV7-6 with TRBJ2-3, with D tentatively TRBD1 (5 bases). This CDR3 is 14 amino acids long. Germline V gives CDR1 SGHVS, CDR2 FNYEAQ. Trimming cost V 0 bases and J 1 base, with 5 bases left between them. This chain's CDR3 is CASSLAGGTDTQYF. Here the CDR3 DNA reads TGTGCCAGCAGCTTAGCAGGGGGCACAGATACGCAGTATTTT.

This chain joins TRBV10-1 and TRBJ2-7; D is perhaps TRBD1 (6 bases). Trimming left V 5 bases short and J 7 bases short, with 15 bases between. Looked up from germline, CDR1 is WNHNN and CDR2 is SYGVQD (reference sequence). This CDR3 spans 13 amino acids. The CDR3 DNA follows: TGCGCCAGCAGTCGTGACAGGACCCTTGAGCAGTACTTC. It yields the protein CASSRDRTLEQYF.

J is TRBJ1-2 and V is TRBV18; TRBD1 matches 7 bases. This CDR3 has 15 residues. The germline V gene encodes CDR1 KGHSH and CDR2 LQKENI. Trimming at V came to 3 bases and at J to 0 bases, leaving 4 bases not matched to a gene. This CDR3 is CASSPRDRANYGYTF. CDR3 nucleotide sequence: TGTGCCAGCTCACCCAGGGACAGAGCTAACTATGGCTACACCTTC.

This clone was observed a handful of times. This chain connects TRBV2 to TRBJ1-4, with 7 nucleotides matching TRBD1. CDR3 length: 16 residues. Trimming cost V 5 bases and J 5 bases; bases outside gene matches: 11. Germline CDR1 reads SNHLY; CDR2 reads FYNNEI. DNA for the CDR3: TGTGCCAGCAGTAGTCAACAGGGGAACCCAAATGAAAAACTGTTTTTT. Translating gives CASSSQQGNPNEKLFF. Drawing the rest from reference TRBV2 and TRBJ1-4, the complete variable domain is EPEVTQTPSHQVTQMGQEVILRCVPISNHLYFYWYRQILGQKVEFLVSFYNNEISEKSEIFDDQFSVERPDGSNFTLKIRSTKLEDSAMYFCASSSQQGNPNEKLFFGSGTQLSVL.

This clone came up a few times. The chain uses TRBV5-1 and TRBJ2-5; no clear D. The CDR3 is 15 residues long. Germline values: CDR1 SGHRS, CDR2 YFSETQ. V lost 0 bases and J lost 0, with 9 bases in between. The chain's CDR3 is CASSLGGWYQETQYF. The CDR3 DNA follows: TGCGCCAGCAGCTTGGGAGGATGGTACCAAGAGACCCAGTACTTC.